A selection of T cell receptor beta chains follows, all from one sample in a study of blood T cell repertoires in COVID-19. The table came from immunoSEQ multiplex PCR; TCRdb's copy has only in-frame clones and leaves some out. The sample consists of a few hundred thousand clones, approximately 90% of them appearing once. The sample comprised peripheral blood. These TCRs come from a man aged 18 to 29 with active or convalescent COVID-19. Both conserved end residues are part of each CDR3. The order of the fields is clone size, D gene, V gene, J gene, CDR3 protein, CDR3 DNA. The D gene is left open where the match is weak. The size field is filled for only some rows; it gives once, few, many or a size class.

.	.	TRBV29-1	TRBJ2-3	CSVEPPEGTSTDTQYF	TGCAGCGTTGAACCTCCTGAAGGGACTAGCACAGATACGCAGTATTTT
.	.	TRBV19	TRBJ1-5	CASSIRAGDPYSNQPQHF	TGTGCCAGTAGTATCAGGGCAGGGGACCCCTATAGCAATCAGCCCCAGCATTTT
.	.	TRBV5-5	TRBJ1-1	CASSLRSIFLEAFF	TGTGCCAGCAGCTTGCGTTCTATATTTCTCGAGGCTTTCTTT
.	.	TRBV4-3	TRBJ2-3	CASSLRDTQYF	TGCGCCAGCTCTCTCCGGGATACGCAGTATTTT
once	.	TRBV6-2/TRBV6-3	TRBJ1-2	CASSYSGSYGYTF	TGTGCCAGCAGTTACTCTGGCAGCTATGGCTACACCTTC
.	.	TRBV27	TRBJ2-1	CASAPGLPAYNEQFF	TGTGCCAGCGCCCCTGGGCTCCCGGCCTACAATGAGCAGTTCTTC
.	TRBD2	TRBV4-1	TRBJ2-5	CASSPGDSGGILETQYF	TGCGCCAGCAGCCCCGGGGATAGCGGGGGGATATTGGAGACCCAGTACTTC
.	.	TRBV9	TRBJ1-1	CASSPVSGNTEAFF	TGTGCCAGCAGCCCCGTCAGTGGCAACACTGAAGCTTTCTTT
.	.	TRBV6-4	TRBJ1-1	CASSETLENTEAFF	TGTGCCAGCAGTGAAACGTTAGAGAACACTGAAGCTTTCTTT
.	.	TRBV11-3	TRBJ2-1	CASSLDPRYNEQFF	TGTGCCAGCAGCTTAGACCCTAGGTACAATGAGCAGTTCTTC
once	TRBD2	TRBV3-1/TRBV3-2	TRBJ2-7	CASSRQRGNSYEQYF	TGTGCCAGCAGCCGTCAGCGGGGAAACTCCTACGAGCAGTACTTC
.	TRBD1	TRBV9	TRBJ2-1	CASSEGQATYNEQFF	TGTGCCAGCAGTGAGGGACAGGCAACCTACAATGAGCAGTTCTTC
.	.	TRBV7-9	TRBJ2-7	CASSSTVVSYEQYF	TGTGCCAGCAGCTCAACAGTCGTCTCCTACGAGCAGTACTTC
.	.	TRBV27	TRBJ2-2	CASSPWAGGELFF	TGTGCCAGCAGCCCCTGGGCGGGCGGGGAGCTGTTTTTT
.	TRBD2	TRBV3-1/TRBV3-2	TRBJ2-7	CASSQRSGGFSSYEQYF	TGTGCCAGCAGCCAACGGAGCGGGGGGTTCAGCTCCTACGAGCAGTACTTC
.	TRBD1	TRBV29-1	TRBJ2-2	CSVRRGLNTGELFF	TGCAGCGTTCGCAGGGGGCTGAACACCGGGGAGCTGTTTTTT
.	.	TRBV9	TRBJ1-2	CASSKRDGYTF	TGTGCCAGCAGTAAGCGGGATGGCTACACCTTC
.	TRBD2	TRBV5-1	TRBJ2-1	CASSPVRLANNEQFF	TGCGCCAGCAGCCCAGTCCGACTAGCGAACAATGAGCAGTTCTTC
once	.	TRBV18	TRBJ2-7	CASSPSLLTGRPFSYEQYF	TGTGCCAGCTCACCATCCCTCCTAACAGGGCGTCCCTTCTCCTACGAGCAGTACTTC
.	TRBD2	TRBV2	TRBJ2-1	CASSLLAVSYNEQFF	TGTGCCAGCAGTCTACTAGCGGTTTCCTACAATGAGCAGTTCTTC
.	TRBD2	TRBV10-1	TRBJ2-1	CASSDTSGGGSYNEQFF	TGCGCCAGCAGTGACACTAGCGGGGGGGGCTCCTACAATGAGCAGTTCTTC
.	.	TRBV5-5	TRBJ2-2	CASSSLAEITGELFF	TGTGCCAGCAGCTCGCTGGCGGAGATCACCGGGGAGCTGTTTTTT
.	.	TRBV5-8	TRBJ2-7	CASSSRVEQYF	TGTGCCAGCAGCTCCAGGGTCGAGCAGTACTTC
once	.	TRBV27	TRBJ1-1	CASSLQGNTEAFF	TGTGCCAGCAGTTTACAGGGGAACACTGAAGCTTTCTTT
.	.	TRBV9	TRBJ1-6	CASSVEARGNSPLHF	TGTGCCAGCAGCGTAGAGGCTAGGGGCAATTCACCCCTCCACTTT
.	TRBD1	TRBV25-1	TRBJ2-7	CASSEYPGQGGLEQYF	TGTGCCAGCAGTGAATATCCGGGACAGGGGGGTCTCGAGCAGTACTTC
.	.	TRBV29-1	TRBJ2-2	CSVRQDNTGELFF	TGCAGCGTTAGACAGGATAACACCGGGGAGCTGTTTTTT
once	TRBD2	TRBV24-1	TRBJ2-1	CATGGTSGRTYNEQFF	TGTGCCACCGGAGGGACTAGCGGGAGAACCTACAATGAGCAGTTCTTC
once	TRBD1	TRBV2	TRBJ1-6	CASSEEGAGIRSPLHF	TGTGCCAGCAGTGAAGAGGGGGCAGGGATACGTTCACCCCTCCACTTT
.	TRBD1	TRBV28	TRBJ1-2	CASSSLSIRDRGRGYGYTF	TGTGCCAGCAGTTCGTTGTCAATCCGGGACAGGGGTCGAGGGTATGGCTACACCTTC
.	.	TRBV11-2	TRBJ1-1	CASSSQARTEAFF	TGTGCCAGCAGCTCACAGGCGAGGACTGAAGCTTTCTTT
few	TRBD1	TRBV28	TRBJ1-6	CASSWTTGGVRSYNSPLHF	TGTGCCAGCAGTTGGACAACAGGGGGTGTACGTTCCTATAATTCACCCCTCCACTTT
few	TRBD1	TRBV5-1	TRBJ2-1	CASSSGQGVNEQFF	TGCGCCAGCAGCTCGGGACAGGGGGTCAATGAGCAGTTCTTC
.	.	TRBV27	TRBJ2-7	CASSFSGAYEQYF	TGTGCCAGCAGTTTTAGCGGAGCCTACGAGCAGTACTTC
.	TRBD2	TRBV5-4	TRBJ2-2	CASSFPTSGRRTGELFF	TGTGCCAGCAGCTTTCCGACTAGCGGGAGGAGGACCGGGGAGCTGTTTTTT
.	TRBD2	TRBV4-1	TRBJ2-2	CASSQRSSGGTTGELFF	TGCGCCAGCAGCCAGAGGTCTAGCGGGGGGACCACCGGGGAGCTGTTTTTT
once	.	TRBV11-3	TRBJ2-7	CASARQPGGEQYF	TGTGCCAGCGCTAGACAACCCGGGGGCGAGCAGTACTTC
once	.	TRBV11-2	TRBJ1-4	CASTPGSTNEKLFF	TGTGCCAGCACCCCCGGGTCCACAAATGAAAAACTGTTTTTT
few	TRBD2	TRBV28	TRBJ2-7	CASSWPGLGSYEQYF	TGTGCCAGCAGTTGGCCCGGACTAGGCTCCTACGAGCAGTACTTC
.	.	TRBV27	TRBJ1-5	CASSLRENQPQHF	TGTGCCAGCAGTTTAAGAGAGAATCAGCCCCAGCATTTT
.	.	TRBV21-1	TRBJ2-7	CASSKVKLKGPGATSYEQYF	TGTGCCAGCAGCAAAGTAAAGTTAAAGGGACCGGGAGCAACCTCCTACGAGCAGTACTTC
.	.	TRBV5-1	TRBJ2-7	CASSLGGEQYF	TGCGCCAGCAGCTTAGGGGGAGAGCAGTACTTC
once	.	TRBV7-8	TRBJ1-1	CASSLERDTEAFF	TGTGCCAGCAGCTTAGAAAGAGACACTGAAGCTTTCTTT
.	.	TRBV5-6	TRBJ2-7	CASSLRLGSSSYEQYF	TGTGCCAGCAGCTTGCGGCTCGGGTCTAGCTCCTACGAGCAGTACTTC
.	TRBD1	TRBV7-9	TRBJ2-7	CASSIGQVWDYEQYF	TGTGCCAGCAGCATAGGACAGGTGTGGGACTACGAGCAGTACTTC
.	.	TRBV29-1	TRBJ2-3	CSAVPRALGDTQYF	TGCAGCGCAGTGCCGAGGGCATTGGGGGATACGCAGTATTTT
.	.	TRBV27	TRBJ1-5	CASSQGSSNQPQHF	TGTGCCAGCAGTCAGGGGTCGAGCAATCAGCCCCAGCATTTT
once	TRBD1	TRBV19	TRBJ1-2	CAAATGTGGLLTF	TGTGCCGCGGCGACCGGGACAGGGGGCCTACTCACCTTC
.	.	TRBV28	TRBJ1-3	CASSLYPQSGNTIYF	TGTGCCAGCAGTTTATACCCCCAGTCTGGAAACACCATATATTTT